These 24 T cell receptor beta chains originate from one sample sequenced in a study of blood T cell repertoires in COVID-19. The assay was immunoSEQ multiplex PCR, and TCRdb's table has in-frame clones only and misses some. Among some 110,000 clones listed, around 81% were seen once. Source material: peripheral blood. The source is a woman aged 70-85 years with acute or convalescent COVID-19.

The gene calls are TRBV19 and TRBJ1-5; a possible D gene is TRBD1 (5 bases). This CDR3 comprises 16 residues. V shed 5 bases and J shed 3 bases, with 17 bases lying between them. Germline V gene sequence: CDR1 LNHDA, CDR2 SQIVND (reference sequence). CDR3 coding DNA: TGTGCCAGTAGTCGATTACCAGACAGAATCAATCAGCCCCAGCATTTT. Its protein product is CASSRLPDRINQPQHF.

This chain uses TRBV11-2 with TRBJ2-7; 8 bases line up with TRBD2. V dropped 5 bases and J dropped 4; count of bases not matched to a gene: 10. The CDR3 runs to 15 residues. Per the germline V gene, CDR1 is SGHAT and CDR2 is FQNNGV. As DNA, the CDR3 is TGTGCCAGCAGCCACGGGAGGGGTCAAGGGTACGAGCAGTACTTC. Protein sequence: CASSHGRGQGYEQYF.

The rearrangement uses TRBV30 and TRBJ1-5; possible D gene TRBD1, 6 bases. Per the germline V gene, CDR1 is GTSNPN and CDR2 is SVGIG (reference sequence). The germline V and J ends were trimmed by 2 bases and 3 bases, with 11 bases remaining between them. The CDR3 runs to 14 residues. The CDR3 bases are TGTGCCTGGAGTTCAGGGGTAGTCAATCAGCCCCAGCATTTT. It specifies CAWSSGVVNQPQHF. Drawing the rest from reference TRBV30 and TRBJ1-5, the complete variable domain is SQTIHQWPATLVQPVGSPLSLECTVEGTSNPNLYWYRQAAGRGLQLLFYSVGIGQISSEVPQNLSASRPQDRQFILSSKKLLLSDSGFYLCAWSSGVVNQPQHFGDGTRLSIL.

This chain joins TRBV5-1 and TRBJ1-2, with 7 bases matching TRBD1. The V gene end was trimmed by 2 bases and the J gene end by 8 bases; junction bases not matched to a gene: 18. The CDR3 runs to 17 residues. The germline V gene has CDR1 SGHRS and CDR2 YFSETQ. The DNA of the CDR3 is TGCGCCAGCAGCTTTGGAGTGACAGGGCAGTCTTCGTACGGCTACACCTTC. Translating it yields CASSFGVTGQSSYGYTF.

Relative to its sample, this clone is medium-sized. The rearrangement joins TRBV6-5 to TRBJ2-1; the D gene is possibly TRBD1 (5 bases). The CDR3 runs to 13 residues. Germline V lookup: CDR1 MNHEY, CDR2 SVGAGI. Trimming cost V 5 bases and J 9 bases, with 14 bases left between them. CDR3 sequence: CASSPGLLGEQFF. The CDR3 coding sequence is TGTGCCAGCAGTCCAGGGTTACTCGGTGAGCAGTTCTTC.

The chain is built from TRBV7-2 and TRBJ1-3; D remains unclear. The CDR3 has 14 residues. The V end was cut by 4 bases, the J end by 0 bases, with 7 bases between. Germline loops: CDR1 SGHTA, CDR2 FQGNSA. The CDR3: CASSYSRSGNTIYF. The CDR3, as DNA: TGTGCCAGCAGCTACAGTCGCTCTGGAAACACCATATATTTT.

The V and J genes are TRBV6-2 or TRBV6-3 and TRBJ2-1; D is unclear. The CDR3 is 15 amino acids. The germline V gene encodes CDR1 MNHEY and CDR2 SVGEGT. With 0 bases removed from V and 5 bases from J, the gap between germline ends came to 11 bases. CDR3 residues: CASSYSLTRNNEQFF. CDR3 nucleotide sequence: TGTGCCAGCAGTTACTCCCTGACTCGCAACAATGAGCAGTTCTTC.

The chain couples TRBV14 to TRBJ1-5, with unresolved D. This CDR3 has 13 residues. Germline V CDR1 and CDR2: SGHDN, FVKESK. V was pared by 1 base and J by 5 bases, with 6 bases between. CDR3 protein: CASSQGTYQPQHF. As DNA, the CDR3 is TGTGCCAGCAGCCAAGGTACATATCAGCCCCAGCATTTT.

This clone occurred a few times. The J gene is TRBJ1-2, the V gene TRBV30; no clear D gene. Between the trimmed V and J ends, which lost 5 bases and 4 bases, there was a span of 11 bases. This CDR3 has 12 residues. The germline V gene encodes CDR1 GTSNPN and CDR2 SVGIG (reference sequence). CDR3 loop: CAWGIQSYGYTF. As DNA, the CDR3 is TGTGCCTGGGGGATACAGTCCTATGGCTACACCTTC.

This clone showed up just once. This chain uses TRBV7-3 with TRBJ2-2; weak D call: TRBD2 (5 bases). The CDR3 runs 14 residues. Between the trimmed V and J ends, which lost 1 base and 4 bases, there was a span of 7 bases. Germline V gene data show CDR1 as SGHTA and CDR2 as FQGTGA. CDR3 region: CASSLIGSTGELFF. DNA for the CDR3: TGTGCCAGCAGCTTAATTGGGAGCACCGGGGAGCTGTTTTTT.

With respect to this clone: An end of the junction does not agree with germline; a read error may underlie this. The rearrangement uses TRBV19 and TRBJ2-1, with D possibly TRBD2 on 6 matching bases. CDR3 length equals 15 residues. Germline CDR1 is LNHDA and CDR2 is SQIVND (reference sequence). The CDR3 loop reads CASSLDPGLNNEQFF. CDR3 coding DNA: TGTGCCAGTAGTCTAGACCCGGGACTGAACAATGAGCAGTTCTTC.

This clone was recorded once. V usage is TRBV7-2 and J usage is TRBJ2-7; 9 bases match TRBD2. CDR3 length: 14 residues. CDR1 SGHTA and CDR2 FQGNSA come from the germline V gene. V shed 5 bases and J 4 bases; nucleotides not matched to a gene: 6. The CDR3: CASSTRGGQYEQYF. The CDR3 region has the DNA TGTGCCAGCAGCACGCGGGGGGGCCAGTACGAGCAGTACTTC.

This chain links TRBV2 with TRBJ2-7, with D possibly TRBD2 on 7 matching bases. The V end lost 1 base, the J end lost 7 bases, and 17 bases lay between the germline ends. The germline gives CDR1 SNHLY, CDR2 FYNNEI. CDR3 length: 15 residues. CDR3 bases: TGTGCCAGCAGTGAAGGGCTCGCGGGGGCGGGGGAGCAGTACTTC. Its translation is CASSEGLAGAGEQYF.

The chain combines TRBV28 with TRBJ1-2; a weak D match, TRBD1 (6 bases). V was shortened by 4 bases and J by 0 bases, with 15 bases between the two germline ends. The V gene's germline CDR1 is MDHEN and CDR2 SYDVKM. The CDR3 has 16 residues. The CDR3 spells CASSSPRTAANYGYTF. In DNA, the CDR3 is TGTGCCAGCAGTTCCCCCCGGACAGCCGCTAACTATGGCTACACCTTC.

With respect to this clone: One end of the junction varies from germline; a read error may be responsible. The chain couples TRBV11-1 to TRBJ2-5, with D unresolved. The CDR3 covers 14 residues. CDR1 is SGHAT and CDR2 is FQDESV in the germline V gene (reference sequence). The CDR3 nucleotides read TGTGCCAGCAGCTTTTATCAGGTTCAAGGGACCCAGTACTTC. This encodes CASSFYQVQGTQYF.

This chain connects TRBV28 to TRBJ2-5; D call uncertain. V was clipped by 3 bases and J by 4 bases, with 9 bases between them. The CDR3 is 13 residues long. Looked up from germline, CDR1 is MDHEN and CDR2 is SYDVKM. CDR3 protein: CASSFHSPETQYF. The CDR3 DNA follows: TGTGCCAGCAGTTTCCACAGCCCAGAGACCCAGTACTTC.

This chain joins TRBV9 and TRBJ1-5; maybe TRBD1 (6 bases). Germline V lookup: CDR1 SGDLS, CDR2 YYNGEE. The CDR3 is 15 amino acids. The germline V and J ends were trimmed by 0 bases and 7 bases, with 14 bases remaining between them. The CDR3 DNA follows: TGTGCCAGCAGCGTAGGCCAGGGGATGTGGCAGCCCCAGCATTTT. Translated, it gives CASSVGQGMWQPQHF.

The chain links TRBV2 to TRBJ1-4; 9 bases map to TRBD1. V was pared by 6 bases and J by 11 bases, with 10 bases of the junction left unmatched. The germline CDR1 and CDR2 sequences are SNHLY and FYNNEI. The CDR3 loop spans 14 amino acids. The CDR3 loop reads CASRGGQGVGKLFF. The CDR3, as DNA: TGTGCCAGCAGGGGGGGACAGGGCGTAGGGAAACTGTTTTTT.

The chain couples TRBV30 to TRBJ1-3; D is unclear. The CDR3 sequence is 13 residues long. The ends were cut back, 5 bases at V and 0 bases at J, with 8 bases in the middle. The V gene's germline CDR1 is GTSNPN and CDR2 SVGIG (reference sequence). Here the CDR3 reads CAWEQVSGNTIYF. As DNA, the CDR3 is TGTGCCTGGGAGCAGGTCTCTGGAAACACCATATATTTT. Full variable domain (rest looked up from reference TRBV30 and TRBJ1-3): SQTIHQWPATLVQPVGSPLSLECTVEGTSNPNLYWYRQAAGRGLQLLFYSVGIGQISSEVPQNLSASRPQDRQFILSSKKLLLSDSGFYLCAWEQVSGNTIYFGEGSWLTVV.

DNA of the CDR3: TGTGCCAGCTCGTGGGGACTAGCGGGAGGGGCCACAGATACGCAGTATTTT. Its translation: CASSWGLAGGATDTQYF. The J gene is TRBJ2-3, the V gene TRBV18, with 16 bases that match TRBD2. This CDR3 comprises 17 residues. Looked up from germline, CDR1 is KGHSH and CDR2 is LQKENI. The V and J ends lost 6 bases and 2 bases, in that order; junction bases with no gene match: 5.

The rearrangement joins TRBV24-1 to TRBJ2-1; 8 bases map to TRBD1. CDR1 is KGHDR, CDR2 SFDVKD, per germline. The CDR3 totals 16 residues. With 8 bases clipped from V and 8 bases from J, the junction kept 16 bases outside the gene matches. As DNA, the CDR3 is TGTGCCACCACGGGCGGCGGATCCCGACAGGGGTATGAGCAGTTCTTC. This sequence encodes CATTGGGSRQGYEQFF.

The chain's CDR3 is CASSLSRTSGFRNIQYF. CDR3 in DNA: TGTGCCAGCAGTCTCAGCCGGACTAGCGGGTTTAGAAACATTCAGTACTTC. The chain uses TRBV27 and TRBJ2-4; TRBD2 matches at 11 bases. J gave up 6 bases and V 5 bases, and 12 bases lay outside the gene matches. Per germline, CDR1 MNHEY and CDR2 SMNVEV (reference sequence). The CDR3 runs to 17 residues.

This chain uses TRBV28 with TRBJ2-2, with D perhaps TRBD2 (6 bases). The CDR3 runs 14 residues. Germline CDR1 reads MDHEN; CDR2 reads SYDVKM. V lost 6 bases and J 6 bases, leaving 14 bases between the germline ends. The CDR3 loop is CASRPQGGPGELFF. The CDR3 DNA follows: TGTGCCAGCAGGCCCCAGGGAGGACCCGGGGAGCTGTTTTTT.

This clone was picked up one time. This chain connects TRBV27 to TRBJ2-1; 8 nucleotides line up with TRBD2. The CDR3 is 16 amino acids. CDR1 and CDR2 from the germline V gene are MNHEY and SMNVEV (reference sequence). Trimming cost V 4 bases and J 2 bases; bases outside gene matches: 7. CDR3 bases: TGTGCCAGCAGTTCAGGACTAGCCGACACCTACAATGAGCAGTTCTTC. Its translation is CASSSGLADTYNEQFF.